This paragraph covers one T cell receptor beta chain sequence. The antigen remains undetermined. The sample is drawn from a study of radiation and T cells in renal cell carcinoma. Study-wide findings and caveats: Without pretreatment biopsies, baseline tumor clonotype presence was undetermined. In blood, top tumor clones expanded by 2 weeks, shrinking by 4.

The repertoire was sequenced with immunoSEQ multiplex PCR; TCRdb's copy has only in-frame clones and lacks some. The sample holds some 100,000 clones, over 75% seen once. Germline V gene lookup returns CDR1 MGHRA and CDR2 YSYEKL. This CDR3 contains 14 residues. Trimming took 1 base from V and 6 from J, leaving 13 bases between them. Specified time point: baseline pretreatment blood. Stated treatment: 15 Gy SBRT to primary tumor, nephrectomy 4 weeks later. Radiation-treated patients gave blood at baseline, week 2 and week 4. Clear cell pathology was present in this patient's renal cell carcinoma. The clonotype comes from a man in his 60s with renal cell carcinoma. This chain joins TRBV4-1 and TRBJ2-7; D gene uncertain. This specimen consisted of blood, obtained from a patient whose treatment included radiotherapy and nephrectomy. CDR3 nucleotide sequence: TGCGCCAGCAGCCAAGGGCCGATCCGGACCGAGCAGTACTTC. Encoded protein: CASSQGPIRTEQYF.